The 14 T cell receptor beta chains listed next were all sequenced from one sample in a study of OX40 agonist ivuxolimab in advanced cancers. Clones were sequenced by immunoSEQ multiplex PCR, and TCRdb holds only the in-frame ones, with some missing. The sample consists of about 64,000 clones, 84% of them appearing once. This material consisted of CD4+ or CD8+ T cells sorted from blood, taken in a trial of the OX40 agonist ivuxolimab. Every receptor here comes from an adult with an advanced solid tumor such as melanoma, head and neck, liver or kidney cancer.

The V gene is TRBV18, the J gene TRBJ1-4, with a tentative D call TRBD1 (5 bases). CDR1 KGHSH and CDR2 LQKENI come from the germline V gene. The CDR3 loop spans 13 amino acids. Trimming took off 0 bases at V and 8 bases at J, with 7 bases between the two ends. The CDR3 coding sequence is TGTGCCAGCTCACCACCGCGGGGGGAAAAACTGTTTTTT. Translation gives CASSPPRGEKLFF.

The J gene is TRBJ1-4, the V gene TRBV7-2; D not certain. V lost 2 bases to trimming and J lost 7 bases, with 5 bases between them. This CDR3 is 12 amino acids long. The germline V gene encodes CDR1 SGHTA and CDR2 FQGNSA. The chain's CDR3 is CASSLSSEKLFF. DNA of the CDR3: TGTGCCAGCAGCTTAAGCAGTGAAAAACTGTTTTTT.

This clone was seen only once. The chain recombines TRBV15 with TRBJ1-1; D gene ambiguous. The CDR3 is made up of 16 amino acids. Germline V gene lookup returns CDR1 LNHNV and CDR2 YYDKDF (reference sequence). V was clipped by 0 bases and J by 1 base, with 12 bases between them. CDR3 bases: TGTGCCACCAGCAGAGATATCCCGCGGGGGAACACTGAAGCTTTCTTT. This codes for CATSRDIPRGNTEAFF.

The chain combines TRBV7-9 with TRBJ1-5, with TRBD1 matching 9 bases. The CDR3 is 15 residues long. From germline, CDR1 is SEHNR and CDR2 FQNEAQ (reference sequence). The V segment lost 5 bases and the J segment 3 bases; nucleotides outside the gene matches: 5. This chain's CDR3 is CASSPGTGHNQPQHF. As DNA, the CDR3 is TGTGCCAGCAGCCCCGGGACAGGGCACAATCAGCCCCAGCATTTT.

This clone was picked up a small number of times. The chain joins TRBV18 to TRBJ1-2, with D unclear. Germline V gene sequence: CDR1 KGHSH, CDR2 LQKENI. Trimming took off 3 bases at V and 8 bases at J, with 10 bases between the two ends. CDR3 length: 12 residues. The CDR3 nucleotides read TGTGCCAGCTCACCCGACATGGCCGGCTACACCTTC. This encodes CASSPDMAGYTF.

This clone was seen once. V and J are TRBV29-1 and TRBJ1-1, with no clear D. The CDR3 is 12 residues long. The germline V gene encodes CDR1 SQVTM and CDR2 ANQGSEA. V was shortened by 4 bases and J by 0 bases, with 6 bases between the two germline ends. The CDR3 reads CSVATLNTEAFF. DNA of the CDR3: TGCAGCGTTGCTACGTTGAACACTGAAGCTTTCTTT. The full variable domain, completed using reference TRBV29-1 and TRBJ1-1, is SAVISQKPSRDICQRGTSLTIQCQVDSQVTMMFWYRQQPGQSLTLIATANQGSEATYESGFVIDKFPISRPNLTFSTLTVSNMSPEDSSIYLCSVATLNTEAFFGQGTRLTVV.

Of note for this clone: Sequence at one end of the junction differs from germline and may be a read error. V usage is TRBV2 and J usage is TRBJ2-7; 7 nucleotides line up with TRBD1. The CDR3 spans 15 residues. Per germline, CDR1 SNHLY and CDR2 FYNNEI. CDR3 nucleotide sequence: TGTGCTAGCAGTGCGGTGGCAGGGGGATCGGGCGAGCAGTACTTC. Encoded protein: CASSAVAGGSGEQYF.

V and J are TRBV27 and TRBJ2-2; D is uncertain. V was clipped by 4 bases and J by 4 bases, with 19 bases between them. Looked up from germline, CDR1 is MNHEY and CDR2 is SMNVEV (reference sequence). This CDR3 spans 17 amino acids. CDR3: CASSSNWGLRSTGELFF. CDR3 in DNA: TGTGCCAGCAGTTCCAATTGGGGTCTGAGGAGCACCGGGGAGCTGTTTTTT.

The chain has TRBV7-2 and TRBJ1-3; D might be TRBD1 (5 bases). Trimming left V 2 bases short and J 2 bases short, with 10 bases between. The CDR3 length is 15 residues. The V gene's germline CDR1 is SGHTA and CDR2 FQGNSA. The CDR3 DNA sequence: TGTGCCAGCAGCTTATGGGGACTCCCTGGAAACACCATATATTTT. Its translation is CASSLWGLPGNTIYF.

The gene calls are TRBV7-3 and TRBJ1-1; TRBD1 might be the D (6 bases). The germline V gene has CDR1 SGHTA and CDR2 FQGTGA. The V end lost 3 bases, the J end lost 4 bases, and 12 bases lay between the germline ends. The CDR3 consists of 14 residues. CDR3 sequence (DNA): TGTGCCAGCAGCTTTGCAGGGGTGGTCACTGAAGCTTTCTTT. Its protein is CASSFAGVVTEAFF.

This clone was seen only a few times. CDR3 region: CASSPYQETQYF. As DNA, the CDR3 is TGTGCCAGCTCACCATACCAAGAGACCCAGTACTTC. The V gene is TRBV18, the J gene TRBJ2-5; D is unclear. From germline, CDR1 is KGHSH and CDR2 LQKENI. V gave up 2 bases and J gave up 0 bases, with 1 base separating them. CDR3 length: 12 residues. The entire variable domain, with the rest obtained from reference TRBV18 and TRBJ2-5, is as follows: NAGVMQNPRHLVRRRGQEARLRCSPMKGHSHVYWYRQLPEEGLKFMVYLQKENIIDESGMPKERFSAEFPKEGPSILRIQQVVRGDSAAYFCASSPYQETQYFGPGTRLLVL.

The chain is built from TRBV5-3 and TRBJ2-2, with D unclear. TRBV5-3 is known as an ORF, though its function is uncertain. This CDR3 comprises 12 residues. V lost 2 bases, J lost 6 bases, and 5 bases lay in between. CDR3 protein: CARSFDAGELFF. The CDR3 region has the DNA TGTGCCAGAAGCTTTGACGCCGGGGAGCTGTTTTTT.

The rearrangement joins TRBV18 to TRBJ1-4; D unresolved. Germline V gene lookup returns CDR1 KGHSH and CDR2 LQKENI. The CDR3 contains 14 residues. The V gene lost 5 bases and the J gene lost 7 bases, with 14 bases spanning the gap. Here the CDR3 reads CASSEGTPVEKLFF. For the CDR3, the DNA is TGTGCCAGCTCAGAAGGTACGCCAGTTGAAAAACTGTTTTTT.

The chain uses TRBV28 and TRBJ1-5; D gene uncertain. The CDR3 runs to 19 residues. CDR1 is MDHEN and CDR2 is SYDVKM in the germline V gene. Trimming removed 5 bases at V and 1 base at J, with 24 bases between. The CDR3 is CASSPTPGTTAGSNQPQHF. The CDR3 DNA is TGTGCCAGCAGTCCGACTCCGGGCACAACCGCGGGGAGCAATCAGCCCCAGCATTTT.